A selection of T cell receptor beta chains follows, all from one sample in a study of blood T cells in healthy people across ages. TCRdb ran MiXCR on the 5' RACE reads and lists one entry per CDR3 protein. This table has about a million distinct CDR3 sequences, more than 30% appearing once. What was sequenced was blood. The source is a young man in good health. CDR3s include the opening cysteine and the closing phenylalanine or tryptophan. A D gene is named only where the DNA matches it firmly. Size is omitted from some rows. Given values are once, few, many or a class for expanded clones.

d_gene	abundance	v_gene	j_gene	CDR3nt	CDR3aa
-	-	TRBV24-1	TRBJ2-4	TGTGCCACCAGTGATACTCGGGACATCCAAAACATTCAGTACTTC	CATSDTRDIQNIQYF
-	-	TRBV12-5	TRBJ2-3	TGTGCTAGTGGTTCCACCGAAGGGGGGACAGATACGCAGTATTTT	CASGSTEGGTDTQYF
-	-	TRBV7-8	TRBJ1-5	TGTGCCAGCAGCGAGAGACAGGCTAGCAATCAGCCCCAGCATTTT	CASSERQASNQPQHF
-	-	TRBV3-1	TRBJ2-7	TGTGCCAGCAGCCAAGTCACGGGGGCCTCCTACAATGAGCAGTACTTC	CASSQVTGASYNEQYF
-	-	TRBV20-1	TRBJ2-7	TGCAGTGCTAGCAGATCTACAGTACGAATCTACTCCTACAATGAGCAGTACTTC	CSASRSTVRIYSYNEQYF
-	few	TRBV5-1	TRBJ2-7	TGCGCCAGCAGCTCCCAGCCGACCTACGAGCAGTACTTC	CASSSQPTYEQYF
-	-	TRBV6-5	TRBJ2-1	TGTGCCAGCAGTTACCGTTCCCACGAGCAGTTCTTC	CASSYRSHEQFF
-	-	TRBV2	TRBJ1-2	TGTGCCAGCTCCCCGTCGGACCTCTATGGCTACACCTTC	CASSPSDLYGYTF
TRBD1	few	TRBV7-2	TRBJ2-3	TGTGCCAGCAGCCAAACAGGGGGCGGTGATACGCAGTATTTT	CASSQTGGGDTQYF
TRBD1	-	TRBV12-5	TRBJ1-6	TGTGCTAGTGGTTTGAAGCCCTCGGGACAGGGGAAAAGTTCACCCCCCCACTTT	CASGLKPSGQGKSSPPHF
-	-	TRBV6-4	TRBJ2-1	TGTGCCAGCAGTGCCCGGGTAGGGTCCTACAATGAGCAGTTCTTC	CASSARVGSYNEQFF
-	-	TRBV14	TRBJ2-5	TGTGCCAGCAGCCATTCCAGGGCCTTCCAAGAGACCCAGTACTTC	CASSHSRAFQETQYF
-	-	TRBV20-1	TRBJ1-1	TGCAGTGCTAGAGCGGACGGCCCTCCTGAAGCTTTCTTT	CSARADGPPEAFF
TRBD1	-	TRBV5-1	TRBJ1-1	TGCGCCAGCAGCTCCTCCACAGGGGGGGTAACTGAAGCTTTCTTT	CASSSSTGGVTEAFF
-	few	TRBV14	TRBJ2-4	TGTGCCAGCAGCCCACGACCATTCCCTCAGTACTTC	CASSPRPFPQYF
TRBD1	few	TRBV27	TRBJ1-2	TGTGCCAGCAGTCTTCGGACAGGGCGCGGCTACACCTTC	CASSLRTGRGYTF
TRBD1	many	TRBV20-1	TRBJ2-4	TGCAGTGCTAGAGTCCTGACGGACAGGGCCTACAAAAACATTCAGTACTTC	CSARVLTDRAYKNIQYF
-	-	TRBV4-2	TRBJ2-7	TGTGCCAGCAGCCAAGGGGCAGGGGAATCCTACAATGAGCAGTACTTC	CASSQGAGESYNEQYF
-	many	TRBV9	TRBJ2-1	TGTGCCAGCAGCGTAGATCGTGAGCAGTTCTTC	CASSVDREQFF
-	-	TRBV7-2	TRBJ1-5	TGTGCCAGCAGCGCAGTAGGGGGACAGCCCCAGCATTTT	CASSAVGGQPQHF
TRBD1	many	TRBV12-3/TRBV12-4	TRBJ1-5	TGTGCCAGCAGTCCGGGACAGAGAAATCAGCCCCAGCATTTT	CASSPGQRNQPQHF
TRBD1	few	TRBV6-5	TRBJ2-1	TGTGCCAGCACCAAGGGGGCCAGCTCCTACAATGAGCAGTTCTTC	CASTKGASSYNEQFF
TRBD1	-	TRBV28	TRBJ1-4	TGTGCCAGCAGTTCCCGGGACAGGGGTGAAAAACTGTTTTTT	CASSSRDRGEKLFF
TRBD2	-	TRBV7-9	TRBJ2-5	TGTGCCAGCAGCAGAACTAGCGAACAAGAGACCCAGTACTTC	CASSRTSEQETQYF
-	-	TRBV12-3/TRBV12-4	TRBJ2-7	TGTGCCAGCAGTTTTCGATTCACCTACGAGCAGTACTTC	CASSFRFTYEQYF
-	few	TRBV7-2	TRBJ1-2	TGTGCCAGCAGCTTCCAAGGGGGGGGCGACTATGGCTACACCTTC	CASSFQGGGDYGYTF
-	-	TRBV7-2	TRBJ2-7	TGTGCCAGCAGCTTAGTTCGGGGGCTCCCCACGGAGCAGTACTTC	CASSLVRGLPTEQYF
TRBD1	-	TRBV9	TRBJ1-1	TGTGCCAGCAGCGTAGGGGACAGACTGAACACTGAAGCTTTCTTT	CASSVGDRLNTEAFF
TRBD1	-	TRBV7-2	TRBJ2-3	TGTGCCAGCAGCTTAGCGCGGGGACAGGGGCGGTCTACGCAGTATTTT	CASSLARGQGRSTQYF
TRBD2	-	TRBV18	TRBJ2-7	TGTGCCAGCTCACCTTCTAGCGGCTACGAGCAGTACTTC	CASSPSSGYEQYF
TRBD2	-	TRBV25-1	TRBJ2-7	TGTGCCAGCAGTGACCCCCAGACTAGCTTCTACGAGCAGTACTTC	CASSDPQTSFYEQYF
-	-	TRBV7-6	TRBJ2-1	TGTGCCAGCAGCGACCCCACTGGCGGCCCCGGACACAATGAGCAGTTCTTC	CASSDPTGGPGHNEQFF
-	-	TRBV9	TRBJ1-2	TGTGCCAGCGGGGGGGGACGGAACTATGGCTACACCTTC	CASGGGRNYGYTF
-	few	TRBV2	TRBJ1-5	TGTGCCAGCAGTGAGCGATTTCGGACCGGCAAATTTCAGCCCCAGCATTTT	CASSERFRTGKFQPQHF
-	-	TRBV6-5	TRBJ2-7	TGTGCCAGCAGTTATGACGGGTCCAGCGGCTCCTACAATGAGCAGTACTTC	CASSYDGSSGSYNEQYF
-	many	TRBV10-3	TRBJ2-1	TGTGCCATCAGTGATCGGGGTTACAATGAGCAGTTCTTC	CAISDRGYNEQFF
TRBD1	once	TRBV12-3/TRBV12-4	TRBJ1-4	TGTGCCAGCAGTCCCCGGGCAGGGGGAATTGGAGCTAATGAAAAACTGTTTTTT	CASSPRAGGIGANEKLFF
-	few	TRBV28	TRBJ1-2	TGTGCCAGCAGTTCTGGGGCCATACAGTGGAACTATGGCTACACCTTC	CASSSGAIQWNYGYTF
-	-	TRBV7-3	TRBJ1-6	TGTGCCCGCAGCCGTGATCATAATTCACCCCTCCACTTT	CARSRDHNSPLHF
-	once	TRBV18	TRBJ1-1	TGTGCCAGCTCACCACCGCGGACATTGAACACTGAAGTTTTCTTT	CASSPPRTLNTEVFF
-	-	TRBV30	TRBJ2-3	TGTGCCTGGAATCATGGATATAGCACAGATACGCAGTATTTT	CAWNHGYSTDTQYF
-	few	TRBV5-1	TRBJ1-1	TGCGCCAGCAGCCCAAGACGGGTTGGCACTGAAGCTTTCTTT	CASSPRRVGTEAFF
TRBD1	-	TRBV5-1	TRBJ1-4	TGCGCCAGCAGCCCGGGGACGACAGGGGGAGGAAATGAAAAACTGTTTTTT	CASSPGTTGGGNEKLFF
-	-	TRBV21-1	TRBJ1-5	TGTGCCAGCAGCAAAATCGGGGAGGACAGGGCGAAGGGCAATCAGCCCCAGCATTTT	CASSKIGEDRAKGNQPQHF
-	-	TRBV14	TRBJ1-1	TGTGCCAGCAGCCAAGGGGTCACTGAAGCTTTCTTT	CASSQGVTEAFF
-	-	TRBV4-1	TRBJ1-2	TGCGCCAGCGGAGACGAACCGCAGCAAATCGACTATGGCTACACCTTC	CASGDEPQQIDYGYTF
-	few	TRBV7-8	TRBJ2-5	TGTGCCATCCAGGGACAAGAGACCCAGTACTTC	CAIQGQETQYF
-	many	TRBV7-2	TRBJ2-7	TGTGCCAGCAGCTTAGGGAGACAGACTAATGAGCAGTACTTC	CASSLGRQTNEQYF
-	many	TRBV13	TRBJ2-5	TGTGCCAGCAGCGGTTTACGGGAGACCCAGTACTTC	CASSGLRETQYF
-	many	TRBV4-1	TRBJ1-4	TGCGCCAGCAGCCAGGAGAGGGCGGATTGGAAACTGTTTTTT	CASSQERADWKLFF
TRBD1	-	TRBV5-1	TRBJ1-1	TGCGCCAGCAGCAAAGATGGACAGGTGAACACTGAAGCTTTCTTT	CASSKDGQVNTEAFF
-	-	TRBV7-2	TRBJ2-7	TGTGCCAGCAGCTTAAGAGGGGGAGCTTACGAGCAGTACTTC	CASSLRGGAYEQYF
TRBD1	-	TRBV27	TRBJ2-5	TGTGCCAGCGGCGACCCAACTCGGACAGGGTTAAGGGAGACCCAGTACTTC	CASGDPTRTGLRETQYF
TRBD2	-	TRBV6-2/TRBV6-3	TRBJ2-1	TGTGCCAGCAGTATTAGCGGGGCCCCTTCCAATGAGCAGTTCTTC	CASSISGAPSNEQFF
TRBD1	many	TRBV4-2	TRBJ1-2	TGTGCCAGCAGCCAAGTCTCGGGACAGGGTATAAACACCTTC	CASSQVSGQGINTF
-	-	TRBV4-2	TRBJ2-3	TGTGCCAGCAGCGTTTTGGGGGAAGATACGCAGTATTTT	CASSVLGEDTQYF
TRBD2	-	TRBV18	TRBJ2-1	TGTGCCAGCTCGCCTTCTAGCGGGGGCCTTGATTATAATGAGCAGTTCTTC	CASSPSSGGLDYNEQFF